These 30 T cell receptor beta chains were sequenced from one sample in a study of blood T cells in healthy people across ages (dated by TCRdb to 2014 to 2015). Libraries were made using 5' RACE. Sequencing was performed on an Illumina HiSeq 2500. A second roughly 6 to 12 cycle PCR used a sample-barcoded 5' primer and a J-beta primer mix. TCRdb took the public reads, trimmed them with fastp at Q25, ran MiXCR for clone calling and kept in-frame beta chains. Rows merge per CDR3 protein into single entries with the most common DNA and genes. Present in this sample are over 600,000 distinct CDR3 sequences, roughly two fifths of which were seen just once. The ten largest account for 25% to 30% of the sample. Sequenced material: blood. These TCRs come from an elderly man in good health.

The sample holds many counts of this clonotype. The chain joins TRBV6-2 or TRBV6-3 to TRBJ2-7; 9 positions agree with TRBD1. The J segment lost 2 bases and the V segment lost 0 bases, leaving 2 bases of the junction unmatched. The CDR3 consists of 15 residues. From germline, CDR1 is MNHEY and CDR2 SVGEGT. This CDR3 reads CASSYSTGGPYEQYF. The CDR3 DNA is TGTGCCAGCAGTTACTCGACAGGGGGTCCCTACGAGCAGTACTTC.

The chain couples TRBV7-2 to TRBJ2-5; D possibly matches TRBD1 or TRBD2 (6 bases each). CDR3 length equals 16 residues. Germline loops: CDR1 SGHTA, CDR2 FQGNSA. V was trimmed by 3 bases and J by 2 bases, leaving 16 bases between them. CDR3 DNA: TGTGCCAGCAGCTTGAGTCGGGGGCCCACTCAAGAGACCCAGTACTTC. This encodes CASSLSRGPTQETQYF.

This clonotype was observed a handful of times. This rearrangement joins TRBV7-2 to TRBJ2-1, with 7 bases aligning to TRBD2. The V gene end was trimmed by 6 bases and the J gene end by 3 bases; junction bases not matched to a gene: 8. CDR3 length: 15 amino acids. Germline V gene sequence: CDR1 SGHTA, CDR2 FQGNSA. This CDR3 is CASRKPGLNYNEQFF. As DNA, the CDR3 is TGTGCCAGCAGAAAGCCGGGACTAAACTACAATGAGCAGTTCTTC.

V is TRBV7-3 and J is TRBJ2-1; possible D gene TRBD2, 5 bases. Germline V gene lookup returns CDR1 SGHTA and CDR2 FQGTGA. The CDR3 covers 14 residues. The germline V and J ends were trimmed by 5 bases and 7 bases, with 15 bases remaining between them. This CDR3 is CASSVQEGRNEQFF. The CDR3 DNA reads TGTGCCAGCAGCGTACAAGAGGGTCGGAATGAGCAGTTCTTC.

The chain joins TRBV18 to TRBJ2-3, with 9 bases fitting TRBD1. Germline V gives CDR1 KGHSH, CDR2 LQKENI. This CDR3 contains 15 residues. J gave up 8 bases and V 2 bases, and 8 bases lay outside the gene matches. The CDR3 spells CASSPTGGSAGTQYF. Here the CDR3 DNA reads TGTGCCAGCTCACCAACAGGGGGCAGTGCAGGTACGCAGTATTTT.

This clonotype was counted at least ten times. The chain couples TRBV12-3 or TRBV12-4 to TRBJ2-7; 7 positions match TRBD2. This CDR3 is built from 11 residues. J lost 2 bases, V lost 8 bases, and 0 bases had no gene match. CDR3 amino acids: CASRGAYEQYF. CDR3 coding DNA: TGTGCCAGCCGGGGGGCCTACGAGCAGTACTTC.

The chain employs TRBV11-3 and TRBJ2-1; 7 nucleotides match TRBD2. The CDR3 is made up of 15 amino acids. The V gene end was trimmed by 5 bases and the J gene end by 5 bases; junction bases not matched to a gene: 9. Germline V gene sequence: CDR1 SGHNT, CDR2 YENEEA. This chain's CDR3 is CASSPRLAGHNEQFF. CDR3 in DNA: TGTGCCAGCAGCCCCCGACTAGCAGGACACAATGAGCAGTTCTTC.

J is TRBJ2-1 and V is TRBV6-2 or TRBV6-3, with 13 nucleotides matching TRBD2. Germline CDR1 MNHEY, CDR2 SVGEGT. CDR3 length: 17 amino acids. V lost 6 bases, J lost 4 bases, and 9 bases stayed unmatched. CDR3 residues: CASRSTSGRARYNEQFF. CDR3 coding DNA: TGTGCCAGCAGATCTACTAGCGGGAGGGCCCGGTACAATGAGCAGTTCTTC.

The table lists this clonotype with a count of one. The gene calls are TRBV27 and TRBJ1-6; 9 bases map to TRBD1. CDR1 MNHEY and CDR2 SMNVEV come from the germline V gene (reference sequence). The CDR3 extends over 16 amino acids. J gave up 7 bases and V 2 bases, and 6 bases lay outside the gene matches. This CDR3 reads CASSLNSGQGNSPLHF. The CDR3 nucleotides read TGTGCCAGCAGTTTAAATTCTGGACAGGGGAATTCACCCCTCCACTTT.

With respect to this clonotype: A read error is possible here, since a much larger clone lies one base away. This chain links TRBV12-3 or TRBV12-4 with TRBJ2-7, with D perhaps assigned TRBD1 or TRBD2 (5 bases each). Trimming shortened V by 5 bases and J by 6 bases, and 17 bases separated the two germline ends. The length of the CDR3 is 14 residues. CDR3 in DNA: TGTGCCAGCAGTGATCTTGGGGGTTTGAGCGAGCAGTACTTC. This codes for CASSDLGGLSEQYF.

This clonotype has only a few counts. The J gene is TRBJ2-2, the V gene TRBV4-3; 7 positions agree with TRBD1. CDR3 size: 16 residues. Germline V gives CDR1 LGHNA, CDR2 YSLEER. Trimming cost V 0 bases and J 3 bases; bases outside gene matches: 4. The chain's CDR3 is CASSQDRDRYTGELFF. The CDR3 DNA reads as TGCGCCAGCAGCCAAGACCGGGACAGATACACCGGGGAGCTGTTTTTT.

This clonotype was counted between two and nine times. The chain joins TRBV6-6 to TRBJ1-1; D unclear. V was clipped by 6 bases and J by 1 base, with 9 bases between them. This CDR3 comprises 13 residues. Per germline, CDR1 MNHNY and CDR2 SVGAGI (reference sequence). The CDR3 is CASSRTRNTEAFF. CDR3 DNA sequence: TGTGCCAGCAGCCGAACAAGGAACACTGAAGCTTTCTTT.

The gene calls are TRBV28 and TRBJ2-1; no clear D. Per the germline V gene, CDR1 is MDHEN and CDR2 is SYDVKM. V gave up 6 bases and J gave up 6 bases, with 18 bases separating them. The CDR3 length is 15 residues. In nucleotides, the CDR3 is TGTGCCAGCAGCGAGACAACGAACCGAGGCAATGAGCAGTTCTTC. This encodes CASSETTNRGNEQFF.

This clonotype was seen only a few times. This chain uses TRBV10-3 with TRBJ2-7; D is possibly TRBD2 (5 bases). V was cut by 0 bases and J by 0 bases, with 15 bases left in between. Germline assignment: CDR1 ENHRY and CDR2 SYGVKD. The CDR3 runs 17 residues. The CDR3 sequence is CAISESMGGRASYEQYF. CDR3 in DNA: TGTGCCATCAGTGAGTCGATGGGCGGGCGGGCCTCCTACGAGCAGTACTTC.

This clonotype was seen ten or more times. V and J are TRBV29-1 and TRBJ2-3, with unresolved D. Germline CDR1 SQVTM, CDR2 ANQGSEA. CDR3 size: 12 residues. Trimming took 5 bases from V and 4 from J, leaving 10 bases between them. The CDR3 sequence: CSVPRNPDTQYF. DNA of the CDR3: TGCAGCGTTCCCCGAAATCCAGATACGCAGTATTTT.

The chain uses TRBV20-1 and TRBJ2-3; TRBD1 aligns across 8 bases. Germline values: CDR1 DFQATT, CDR2 SNEGSKA (reference sequence). V lost 6 bases and J lost 2; bases outside the gene matches: 13. The length of the CDR3 is 16 residues. The CDR3 coding sequence is TGCAGTGCCATCTCCTCGACAGGGGCCTTCACAGATACGCAGTATTTT. Encoded protein: CSAISSTGAFTDTQYF.

The chain recombines TRBV12-3 or TRBV12-4 with TRBJ1-6; D is unresolved. CDR3 length: 15 residues. Trimming left V 5 bases short and J 10 bases short, with 18 bases between. The CDR3 loop reads CASSPRAPSRSPLHF. CDR3 nucleotide sequence: TGTGCCAGCAGTCCCCGGGCCCCTTCACGGTCACCCCTCCACTTT.

The chain joins TRBV12-3 or TRBV12-4 to TRBJ1-5; D gene ambiguous. This CDR3 is 14 amino acids long. Trimming removed 5 bases from V and 6 bases from J, with 14 bases in between. The CDR3 loop reads CASSLLTGSQPQHF. CDR3 DNA: TGTGCCAGCAGTCTCCTGACGGGTTCTCAGCCCCAGCATTTT.

V is TRBV19 and J is TRBJ2-7; TRBD1 is a possible D gene (6 bases). Germline V gene sequence: CDR1 LNHDA, CDR2 SQIVND (reference sequence). V was trimmed by 3 bases and J by 0 bases, leaving 21 bases between them. The CDR3 contains 18 residues. CDR3 loop: CASSMSLNFGTTSYEQYF. CDR3 DNA sequence: TGTGCCAGTAGTATGTCTTTGAACTTCGGGACAACCTCCTACGAGCAGTACTTC.

About this clonotype itself: Since a much larger clone is just one base distant, this may be a read error. The chain is built from TRBV29-1 and TRBJ2-5; TRBD2 aligns across 12 bases. After removal of 7 bases from V and 11 bases from J, the junction contained 17 bases not matched to a gene. Germline V gene lookup returns CDR1 SQVTM and CDR2 ANQGSEA. The CDR3 extends over 15 amino acids. CDR3: CSAQPTSGRLNEQYF. CDR3 nucleotides: TGCAGCGCCCAACCGACTAGCGGGAGACTGAATGAGCAGTACTTC.

The chain combines TRBV20-1 with TRBJ1-5, with D possibly matching TRBD1 (6 bases). The germline V gene encodes CDR1 DFQATT and CDR2 SNEGSKA (reference sequence). The V and J ends lost 5 bases and 7 bases respectively, with 18 bases between them. The CDR3 covers 14 residues. CDR3 region: CSAPGGLLLQPQHF. The DNA of the CDR3 is TGCAGTGCTCCTGGGGGCCTCCTACTCCAGCCCCAGCATTTT.

In its sample, this clonotype was seen a few times. This chain joins TRBV29-1 and TRBJ2-3; maybe TRBD1 (5 bases). Per germline, CDR1 SQVTM and CDR2 ANQGSEA. The CDR3 has 14 residues. Trimming removed 4 bases at V and 0 bases at J, with 11 bases between. This chain's CDR3 is CSVGQFSSTDTQYF. The CDR3 bases are TGCAGCGTTGGACAGTTCTCTAGCACAGATACGCAGTATTTT.

The CDR3 nucleotides read TGTGCCAGCAGTTTACGGGCAGCTTTCCAAGAGACCCAGTACTTC. As protein: CASSLRAAFQETQYF. This chain uses TRBV28 with TRBJ2-5; D ambiguous. Germline V gene data show CDR1 as MDHEN and CDR2 as SYDVKM. This CDR3 has 15 amino acids. V lost 2 bases and J lost 1, with 11 bases in between.

The count of this clonotype is one. The V call is TRBV12-3 or TRBV12-4, the J call TRBJ2-2, with D perhaps matching TRBD1 (5 bases). Between the trimmed V and J ends, which lost 3 bases and 0 bases, there was a span of 8 bases. This CDR3 is built from 15 residues. The CDR3 reads CASSFGATNTGELFF. CDR3 in DNA: TGTGCCAGCAGTTTTGGGGCGACGAACACCGGGGAGCTGTTTTTT.

V gene TRBV4-3 combines with J gene TRBJ2-7; 7 bases agree with TRBD1. The ends lost 4 bases at V and 3 bases at J; junction bases unmatched: 9. This CDR3 contains 15 residues. Germline CDR1 LGHNA, CDR2 YSLEER. CDR3 sequence: CASSRGTVLNYEQYF. CDR3 bases: TGCGCCAGCAGCCGAGGGACAGTGCTAAACTACGAGCAGTACTTC.

This chain uses TRBV2 with TRBJ1-2, with D possibly TRBD1 on 6 matching bases. The CDR3 contains 16 residues. The germline CDR1 and CDR2 sequences are SNHLY and FYNNEI. V dropped 3 bases and J dropped 8 bases, with 22 bases sitting between them. Here the CDR3 DNA reads TGTGCCAGCAGTGATCTTTCGCCAGGGACAAAATGGGGCTACACCTTC. Translating gives CASSDLSPGTKWGYTF. The variable domain in full, with the rest retrieved from reference TRBV2 and TRBJ1-2, is EPEVTQTPSHQVTQMGQEVILRCVPISNHLYFYWYRQILGQKVEFLVSFYNNEISEKSEIFDDQFSVERPDGSNFTLKIRSTKLEDSAMYFCASSDLSPGTKWGYTFGSGTRLTVV.

In the case of this clonotype: Given a much more abundant clone one base away, this may be a read error. The J gene is TRBJ2-5, the V gene TRBV6-2 or TRBV6-3, with 13 bases identical to TRBD2. V lost 6 bases, J lost 4 bases, and 17 bases stayed unmatched. The CDR3 covers 19 residues. Germline V CDR1 and CDR2: MNHEY, SVGEGT. For the CDR3, the DNA is TGTGCCAGCAGCTCCCAGACTAGCGGGGGGCCTTCGTACCCAGAGACCCAGTACTTC. The encoded protein is CASSSQTSGGPSYPETQYF.

The chain recombines TRBV10-3 with TRBJ2-1, with 7 bases that match TRBD2. This CDR3 is built from 15 residues. CDR1 is ENHRY and CDR2 is SYGVKD in the germline V gene. V shed 6 bases, J shed 7 bases, and the junction held 12 bases outside the gene matches. The CDR3 DNA reads as TGTGCCATCAGCTCGGGGCTAGCGGACGGAAATGAGCAGTTCTTC. Its protein is CAISSGLADGNEQFF.

There are a few counts of this clonotype. The CDR3 protein is CASSGDRGNTQYF. As DNA, the CDR3 is TGTGCCAGCAGCGGGGACAGGGGAAATACGCAGTATTTT. J is TRBJ2-3 and V is TRBV7-2; 10 nucleotides match TRBD1. The J segment lost 7 bases and the V segment lost 5 bases, leaving 3 bases of the junction unmatched. Germline V CDR1 and CDR2: SGHTA, FQGNSA. This CDR3 is built from 13 residues. Filled out from reference TRBV7-2 and TRBJ2-3, the complete variable domain reads GAGVSQSPSNKVTEKGKDVELRCDPISGHTALYWYRQSLGQGLEFLIYFQGNSAPDKSGLPSDRFSAERTGGSVSTLTIQRTQQEDSAVYLCASSGDRGNTQYFGPGTRLTVL.

CDR3 residues: CASSTPTSGAPRPSYEQYF. CDR3 DNA: TGTGCCAGCAGCACGCCGACTAGCGGGGCCCCCAGGCCCTCCTACGAGCAGTACTTC. The gene calls are TRBV7-2 and TRBJ2-4; TRBD2 matches at 11 bases. The J call may be incorrect, as the DNA end agrees better with TRBJ2-7. The CDR3 extends over 19 amino acids. The germline gives CDR1 SGHTA, CDR2 FQGNSA.